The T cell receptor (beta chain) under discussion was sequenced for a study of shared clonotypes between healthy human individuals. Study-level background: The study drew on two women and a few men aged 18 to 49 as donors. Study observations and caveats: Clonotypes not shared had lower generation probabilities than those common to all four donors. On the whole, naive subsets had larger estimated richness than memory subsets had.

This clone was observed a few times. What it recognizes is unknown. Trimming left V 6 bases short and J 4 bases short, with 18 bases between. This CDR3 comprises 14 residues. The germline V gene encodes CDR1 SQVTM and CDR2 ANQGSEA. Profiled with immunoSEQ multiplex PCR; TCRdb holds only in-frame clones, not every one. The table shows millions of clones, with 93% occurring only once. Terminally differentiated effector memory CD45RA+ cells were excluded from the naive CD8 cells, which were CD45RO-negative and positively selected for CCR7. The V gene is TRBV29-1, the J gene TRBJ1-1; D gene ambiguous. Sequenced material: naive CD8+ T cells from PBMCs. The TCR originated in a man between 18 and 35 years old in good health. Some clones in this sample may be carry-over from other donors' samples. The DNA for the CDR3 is TGCAGCGTCCCCGGCCTCGGATGGGGCACTGAAGCTTTCTTT. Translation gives CSVPGLGWGTEAFF.